This TCR beta chain comes out of a study of T-cell reconstitution after alpha-beta-depleted transplantation in children. Regarding the study as a whole: T cells produced anew were the main source of T-cell counts and diversity one year after transplant. Certain patients had high TCRbeta diversity at day 60, and it came from recipient T cells and thymic progenitors that survived.

This clonotype was counted at least ten times. As yet, its antigen is unknown. Using unique molecular identifiers, the investigators prepared the TCRbeta library. TCRdb fed the PCR reads into MiXCR, producing one record per CDR3 protein. The repertoire has roughly 150,000 distinct CDR3 sequences, 8.5% to 14% of them found once; the top ten carry around 14%. The V gene lost 4 bases and the J gene lost 4 bases, with 11 bases spanning the gap. Germline CDR1 reads SGHRS; CDR2 reads YFSETQ. This CDR3 spans 13 amino acids. Sequenced here: PBMCs, sampled before TCRalphabeta/CD19-depleted stem cell transplant. The rearrangement uses TRBV5-1 and TRBJ2-5; D not resolved. The receptor was isolated from a boy younger than 10 with acute myeloid leukemia, due to receive a stem cell transplant. The CDR3 DNA reads TGCGCCAGCAGCGATCAAGTGGGAGAGACCCAGTACTTC. Its protein is CASSDQVGETQYF.